The rows below give T cell receptor beta chains drawn from one sample of a study of T cell responses to AZD1222 COVID-19 vaccine. The table came from immunoSEQ multiplex PCR; TCRdb's copy has only in-frame clones and leaves some out. This table has about 53,000 clones, approximately 88% appearing once. Sequencing was performed on peripheral blood, taken on day 0 of AZD1222 vaccination. These receptors all stem from an adult in good health. Each CDR3 is given with its conserved first and last residue. A D gene is named only where the DNA matches it firmly. For some rows the clone size is stated as once, few or many, or as a class when expanded; others skip it.

j_gene: TRBJ1-3
d_gene: -
abundance: -
v_gene: TRBV9
CDR3aa: CASSVVAGSGGNTIYF
CDR3nt: TGTGCCAGCAGCGTAGTGGCAGGGTCGGGCGGAAACACCATATATTTT

j_gene: TRBJ1-1
d_gene: -
abundance: -
v_gene: TRBV15
CDR3aa: CATSRDRGTREAFF
CDR3nt: TGTGCCACCAGCAGAGACAGGGGTACCCGTGAAGCTTTCTTT

j_gene: TRBJ2-3
d_gene: -
abundance: -
v_gene: TRBV5-5
CDR3aa: CASIDPRPSTDTQYF
CDR3nt: TGTGCCAGCATCGATCCCCGCCCGAGCACAGATACGCAGTATTTT

j_gene: TRBJ2-7
d_gene: -
abundance: -
v_gene: TRBV4-1
CDR3aa: CASSQGLIGYEQYF
CDR3nt: TGCGCCAGCAGCCAGGGACTGATTGGCTACGAGCAGTACTTC

j_gene: TRBJ2-7
d_gene: -
abundance: -
v_gene: TRBV5-1
CDR3aa: CASSFRGGPYEQYF
CDR3nt: TGCGCCAGCAGCTTCAGGGGAGGGCCCTACGAGCAGTACTTC

j_gene: TRBJ1-2
d_gene: TRBD1
abundance: few
v_gene: TRBV11-3
CDR3aa: CASSARTDRVGYTF
CDR3nt: TGTGCCAGCAGCGCGCGAACAGACAGGGTTGGCTACACCTTC

j_gene: TRBJ2-1
d_gene: TRBD2
abundance: -
v_gene: TRBV7-9
CDR3aa: CASTLGSSGSTNEQFF
CDR3nt: TGTGCCAGCACCCTAGGGTCTAGCGGGAGTACCAATGAGCAGTTCTTC

j_gene: TRBJ2-7
d_gene: -
abundance: once
v_gene: TRBV9
CDR3aa: CASSVTARGAEQYF
CDR3nt: TGTGCCAGCAGCGTGACAGCCCGAGGGGCCGAGCAGTACTTC

j_gene: TRBJ2-3
d_gene: TRBD2
abundance: -
v_gene: TRBV7-9
CDR3aa: CASVTSGSTDTQYF
CDR3nt: TGTGCCAGCGTGACTAGCGGGAGCACAGATACGCAGTATTTT

j_gene: TRBJ2-3
d_gene: TRBD1
abundance: -
v_gene: TRBV19
CDR3aa: CASSIFQGEDTQYF
CDR3nt: TGTGCCAGTAGTATTTTCCAGGGGGAAGATACGCAGTATTTT

j_gene: TRBJ1-1
d_gene: TRBD1
abundance: -
v_gene: TRBV19
CDR3aa: CASGTVEAFF
CDR3nt: TGTGCCAGCGGGACAGTTGAAGCTTTCTTT